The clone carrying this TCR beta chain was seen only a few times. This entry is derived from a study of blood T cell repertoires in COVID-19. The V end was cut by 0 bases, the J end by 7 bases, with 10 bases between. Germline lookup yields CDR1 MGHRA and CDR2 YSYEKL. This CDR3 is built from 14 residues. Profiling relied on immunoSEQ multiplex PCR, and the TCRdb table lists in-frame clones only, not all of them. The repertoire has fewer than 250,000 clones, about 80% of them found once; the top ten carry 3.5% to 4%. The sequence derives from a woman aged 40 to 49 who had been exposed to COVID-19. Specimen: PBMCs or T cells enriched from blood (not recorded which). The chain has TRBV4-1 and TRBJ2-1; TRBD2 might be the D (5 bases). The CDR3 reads CASSQDGPGNEQFF. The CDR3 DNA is TGCGCCAGCAGCCAAGACGGTCCGGGGAATGAGCAGTTCTTC.